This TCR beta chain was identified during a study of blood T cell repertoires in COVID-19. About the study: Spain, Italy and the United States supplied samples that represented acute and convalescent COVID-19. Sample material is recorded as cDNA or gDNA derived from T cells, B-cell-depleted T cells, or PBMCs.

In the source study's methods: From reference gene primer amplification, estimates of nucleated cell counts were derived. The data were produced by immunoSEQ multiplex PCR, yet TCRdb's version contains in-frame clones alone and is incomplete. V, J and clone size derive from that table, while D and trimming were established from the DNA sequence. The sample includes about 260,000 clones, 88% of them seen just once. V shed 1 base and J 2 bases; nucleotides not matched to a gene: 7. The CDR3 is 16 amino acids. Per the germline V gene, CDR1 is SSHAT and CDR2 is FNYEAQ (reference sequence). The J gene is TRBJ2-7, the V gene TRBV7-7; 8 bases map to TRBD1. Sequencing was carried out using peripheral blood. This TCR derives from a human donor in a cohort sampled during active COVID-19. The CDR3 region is CASSLECYRGTYEQYF. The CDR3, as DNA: TGTGCCAGCAGCTTAGAGTGCTACAGGGGGACCTACGAGCAGTACTTC. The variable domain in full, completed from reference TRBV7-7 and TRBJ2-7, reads GAGVSQSPRYKVTKRGQDVTLRCDPISSHATLYWYQQALGQGPEFLTYFNYEAQPDKSGLPSDRFSAERPEGSISTLTIQRTEQRDSAMYRCASSLECYRGTYEQYFGPGTRLTVT.